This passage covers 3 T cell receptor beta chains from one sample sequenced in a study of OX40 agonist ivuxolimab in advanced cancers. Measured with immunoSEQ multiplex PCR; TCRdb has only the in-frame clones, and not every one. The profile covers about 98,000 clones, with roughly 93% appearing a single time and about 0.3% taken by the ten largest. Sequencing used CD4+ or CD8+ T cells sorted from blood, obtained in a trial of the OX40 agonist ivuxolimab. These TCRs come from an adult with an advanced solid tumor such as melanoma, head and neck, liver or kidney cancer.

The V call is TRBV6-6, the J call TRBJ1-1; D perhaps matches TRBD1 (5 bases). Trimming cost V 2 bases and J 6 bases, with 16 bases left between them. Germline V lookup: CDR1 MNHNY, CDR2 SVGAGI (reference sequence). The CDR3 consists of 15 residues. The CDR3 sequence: CASSYPVRGVSEAFF. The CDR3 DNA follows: TGTGCCAGCAGTTACCCGGTGAGGGGCGTCTCTGAAGCTTTCTTT.

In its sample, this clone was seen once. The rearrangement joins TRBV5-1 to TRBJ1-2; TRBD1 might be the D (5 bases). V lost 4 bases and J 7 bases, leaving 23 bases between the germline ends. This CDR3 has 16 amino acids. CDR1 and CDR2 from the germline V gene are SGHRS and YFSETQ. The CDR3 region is CASSREIVTGPIGYTF. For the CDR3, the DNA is TGCGCCAGCAGCCGTGAGATTGTCACGGGACCTATTGGCTACACCTTC.

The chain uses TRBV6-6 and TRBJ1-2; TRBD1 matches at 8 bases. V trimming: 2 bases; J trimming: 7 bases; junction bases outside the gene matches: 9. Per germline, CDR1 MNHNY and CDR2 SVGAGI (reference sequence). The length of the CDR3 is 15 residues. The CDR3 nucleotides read TGTGCCAGCAGTTACACCAACGACGGGACAGGTGGCTACACCTTC. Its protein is CASSYTNDGTGGYTF.